This TCR beta chain stems from a study of T cell changes during pregnancy in multiple sclerosis. The protocol was immunoSEQ multiplex PCR, while the TCRdb copy is restricted to in-frame clones and leaves out a portion. Of approximately 130,000 clones in the sample, roughly 95% were seen once. The source is a female donor with multiple sclerosis, enrolled in a pregnancy study. The input for sequencing was peripheral blood, taken after pregnancy.

CDR3 in amino acids: CSARYLGEQFF. The CDR3 DNA reads TGCAGTGCTAGATATCTAGGTGAGCAGTTCTTC. The rearrangement joins TRBV20-1 to TRBJ2-1; D call uncertain. Deletions cut 2 bases from V and 9 bases from J, with 8 bases between. Germline V gene sequence: CDR1 DFQATT, CDR2 SNEGSKA (reference sequence). The CDR3 is 11 amino acids.